This record covers a single T cell receptor (beta chain). V lost 0 bases to trimming and J lost 2 bases, with 20 bases between them. This CDR3 spans 18 amino acids. Germline V gene lookup returns CDR1 MGHRA and CDR2 YSYEKL. Per the original data handling: Reference gene primer amplification yielded estimated nucleated cell counts. Sequencing was performed with immunoSEQ multiplex PCR; in TCRdb, only in-frame clones are kept and a portion is missing. The D gene and trimming were derived from the DNA, and the V and J assignments and clone size from that table. This sample has 100,000 or so clones, with about four fifths found just once. The sample is drawn from a study of blood T cell repertoires in COVID-19. The overall study: In each case, the material was cDNA or gDNA derived from T cells, B-cell-depleted T cells, or PBMCs.

The chain has TRBV4-1 and TRBJ2-7; D might be TRBD2 (7 bases). The sample taken for sequencing was peripheral blood. This TCR derives from an older man with acute or convalescent COVID-19. CDR3 in amino acids: CASSQDGGGGHGPYEQYF. Here the CDR3 DNA reads TGCGCCAGCAGCCAAGATGGGGGAGGGGGGCACGGACCCTACGAGCAGTACTTC.